Sequencing of this TCR beta chain was carried out in a study of CD8 T cell repertoires and HIV-1 epitope variants. About the study: IL-2, IL-7 and IL-15 were added on days 3 and 7 of approximately 11-day cultures. Separate from the cultures, 1M uncultured T cells served as baseline.

Data came from immunoSEQ multiplex PCR; TCRdb stores just in-frame clones and leaves some out. Of several thousand clones listed, 67% are singletons. Worth noting for this clone: Antigen unknown.

V lost 4 bases and J 0 bases, leaving 13 bases between the germline ends. This CDR3 has 15 amino acids. From germline, CDR1 is SNHLY and CDR2 FYNNEI. The chain links TRBV2 to TRBJ2-7; perhaps TRBD1 as D (5 bases). This sequence originates from a male donor with HIV. The sequenced sample was cultured CD8+ T cells derived from PBMCs. The CDR3 coding sequence is TGTGCCAGCAGTGTTGGGGCAATCCGCTCCTACGAGCAGTACTTC. This translates into CASSVGAIRSYEQYF.